These T cell receptor beta chains were read from a single sample in a study of siplizumab effects on memory and regulatory T cells. Measured with immunoSEQ multiplex PCR; TCRdb has only the in-frame clones, and not every one. The table lists over 100,000 clones, around 90% of them singletons, with under 0.75% in the top ten. Sequenced: Tregs sorted from blood. The receptors here all came from a human donor in good health. Each CDR3 is given with its conserved first and last residue. A D gene is named only where the DNA matches it firmly. A row's size may be missing; if present it is once, few, many or a size class.

TRBJ2-1,.,TRBV6-1,.,TGTGCCAGCAGTGCAAACACAGGGTGGTCTGGCAATGAGCAGTTCTTC,CASSANTGWSGNEQFF
TRBJ2-5,.,TRBV5-1,.,TGCGCCAGCAGCGGGGGCGGGGGAGTCCAAGAGACCCAGTACTTC,CASSGGGGVQETQYF
TRBJ2-1,TRBD2,TRBV15,.,TGTGCCACCAGCAGAGAGGATCTACTAGCGGAGATAAACAATGAGCAGTTCTTC,CATSREDLLAEINNEQFF
TRBJ2-1,TRBD1,TRBV6-5,.,TGTGCCAGCAGGCAGACAGGGGCCTCCGATGAGCAGTTCTTC,CASRQTGASDEQFF
TRBJ2-1,TRBD2,TRBV5-4,.,TGTGCCAGCAGTTGGGGGATCGCGGGAGGGGTGTATGAGCAGTTCTTC,CASSWGIAGGVYEQFF
TRBJ1-3,.,TRBV5-1,.,TGCGCCAGCAGCTTGGATCCGGGGGCGAGTGGAAACACCATATATTTT,CASSLDPGASGNTIYF
TRBJ2-5,TRBD2,TRBV12-5,.,TGTGCTAGTGGTTCAGGGACTAGGCAAGAGACCCAGTACTTC,CASGSGTRQETQYF
TRBJ2-7,TRBD1,TRBV6-4,.,TGTGCCAGCTTACAATCCGGGACAGGGCCTTTCGAGCAGTACTTC,CASLQSGTGPFEQYF
TRBJ2-5,.,TRBV21-1,.,TGTGCCAGCAGCACCAACAGGGGACCCCAAGAGACCCAGTACTTC,CASSTNRGPQETQYF
TRBJ1-2,TRBD1,TRBV10-2,.,TGCGCCAGCAGTAGGGACAGGGGAGCGGGTGGCTACACCTTC,CASSRDRGAGGYTF
TRBJ2-7,TRBD2,TRBV6-6,few,TGTGCCAGCAGTTACGCGCCCCCGGGACTAGCGAGAGAGCAGTACTTC,CASSYAPPGLAREQYF
TRBJ1-1,.,TRBV5-4,once,TGTGCCAGCAGCAAACCGGGACAAGACACTGAAGCTTTCTTT,CASSKPGQDTEAFF
TRBJ1-4,.,TRBV11-3,.,TGTGCCAGCAGACAGGGTCCTGAAAAACTGTTTTTT,CASRQGPEKLFF
TRBJ1-6,TRBD1,TRBV2,few,TGTGCCAGCACTGGACAGGGCAATTCACCCCTCCACTTT,CASTGQGNSPLHF
TRBJ1-4,TRBD1,TRBV10-3,.,TGTGCCATCAGTGACCTCTCCGGGACAGCTAATGAAAAACTGTTTTTT,CAISDLSGTANEKLFF
TRBJ2-7,.,TRBV2,.,TGTGCCAGTCGACAAAGCTCCTACGAGCAGTACTTC,CASRQSSYEQYF
TRBJ1-1,.,TRBV7-9,.,TGTGCCAGCAGCCAGGAGCCGAACACTGAAGCTTTCTTT,CASSQEPNTEAFF